Following are 12 T cell receptor beta chains from one sample sequenced in a study of early T cells in non-severe SARS-CoV-2 infection (dated by TCRdb to about 2021). Receptor libraries were prepared by 5' RACE. Sequencing was carried out with a NextSeq 500. The public reads were quality trimmed at Q25 with fastp and then assembled into clones with MiXCR by TCRdb, keeping productive beta chains. Rows are unified per CDR3 protein, each entry keeping the most common DNA and genes. This sample is represented by some 75,000 distinct CDR3 sequences; about an eighth of them were singletons. The ten most abundant clones make up 1.4% of the sample. Sequenced input: whole blood. All receptors derive from an adult who was a healthcare worker with PCR-confirmed SARS-CoV-2 infection or an uninfected control (not recorded which).

This clonotype was picked up many times. The chain recombines TRBV28 with TRBJ1-1; D call uncertain. Per germline, CDR1 MDHEN and CDR2 SYDVKM. Trimming pared 0 bases from V and 11 bases from J, leaving 10 bases between. The CDR3 is 12 residues long. The CDR3 loop is CASSLWTSAAFF. In DNA, the CDR3 is TGTGCCAGCAGTTTATGGACATCCGCGGCTTTCTTT.

This clonotype was recorded many times. The chain joins TRBV29-1 to TRBJ2-1; the D is unclear. CDR3 length: 13 amino acids. The germline V gene encodes CDR1 SQVTM and CDR2 ANQGSEA. The V end was cut by 6 bases, the J end by 1 base, with 10 bases between. This CDR3 is CSVGGQSYNEQFF. In DNA form, the CDR3 reads TGCAGCGTCGGTGGGCAGTCCTACAATGAGCAGTTCTTC.

This clonotype was seen at least ten times. The V call is TRBV28, the J call TRBJ2-7; TRBD1 matches at 8 bases. V trimming: 6 bases; J trimming: 3 bases; junction bases outside the gene matches: 10. CDR1 and CDR2 (germline): MDHEN, SYDVKM. CDR3 length equals 15 residues. CDR3 sequence reads: CASSEPGQVDYEQYF. The CDR3 coding sequence is TGTGCCAGCAGCGAACCGGGACAGGTAGACTACGAGCAGTACTTC.

Comments on this clonotype: A much larger clone differs by one base, so this may be a read error. The chain combines TRBV7-9 with TRBJ2-1; D not resolved. This CDR3 contains 13 residues. CDR1 is SEHNR, CDR2 FQNEAQ, per germline (reference sequence). CDR3 bases: TGTGCCAGCAGCTTAGGTCTGAGGAATGAGAAGTTCTTC. Residues: CASSLGLRNEKFF. The whole variable domain, filled in from reference TRBV7-9 and TRBJ2-1, reads DTGVSQNPRHKITKRGQNVTFRCDPISEHNRLYWYRQTLGQGPEFLTYFQNEAQLEKSRLLSDRFSAERPKGSFSTLEIQRTEQGDSAMYLCASSLGLRNEKFFGPGTRLTVL.

The sample holds a few counts of this clonotype. V is TRBV27 and J is TRBJ1-6; D not resolved. Trimming removed 3 bases at V and 7 bases at J, with 10 bases between. Germline CDR1 is MNHEY and CDR2 is SMNVEV (reference sequence). CDR3 length: 14 amino acids. CDR3 amino acids: CASSFRTGNSPLHF. The CDR3 coding sequence is TGTGCCAGCAGTTTCCGGACGGGAAATTCACCCCTCCACTTT.

In its sample, this clonotype was seen a few times. The rearrangement links TRBV3-1 to TRBJ1-5; 11 bases agree with TRBD1. This CDR3 spans 13 amino acids. Germline CDR1 is LGHDT and CDR2 is YNNKEL (reference sequence). V trimming: 8 bases; J trimming: 4 bases; junction bases outside the gene matches: 1. The CDR3 spells CASGQGANQPQHF. CDR3 sequence (DNA): TGTGCCAGCGGACAGGGGGCGAATCAGCCCCAGCATTTT.

V is TRBV6-5 and J is TRBJ1-1; the D gene is possibly TRBD1 (5 bases). The CDR3 extends over 13 amino acids. Trimming took 8 bases from V and 5 from J, leaving 15 bases between them. Germline CDR1 and CDR2: MNHEY and SVGAGI. CDR3: CASRRGLSTEAFF. The DNA of the CDR3 is TGTGCCAGCCGCCGGGGGTTGTCGACTGAAGCTTTCTTT.

J is TRBJ2-3 and V is TRBV20-1; D unresolved. Germline V gene data show CDR1 as DFQATT and CDR2 as SNEGSKA (reference sequence). The ends were cut back, 2 bases at V and 0 bases at J, with 9 bases in the middle. CDR3 length equals 14 residues. CDR3 loop: CSARQDTSTDTQYF. The CDR3 region has the DNA TGCAGTGCTAGACAGGATACGAGCACAGATACGCAGTATTTT.

Many counts were recorded for this clonotype. The rearrangement uses TRBV12-3 or TRBV12-4 and TRBJ2-2; D gene ambiguous. This CDR3 comprises 12 residues. Between the trimmed V and J ends, which lost 8 bases and 6 bases, there was a span of 10 bases. CDR3 in DNA: TGTGCCAGCGGCTACTTGTCCGGGGAGCTGTTTTTT. This sequence encodes CASGYLSGELFF.

This clonotype turned up a few times. The chain couples TRBV6-2 or TRBV6-3 to TRBJ1-1; D is undetermined. CDR1 is MNHEY and CDR2 is SVGEGT in the germline V gene. V lost 5 bases and J lost 1, with 14 bases in between. The CDR3 is made up of 15 amino acids. The CDR3 DNA sequence: TGTGCCAGCAGTCCGGCACTCAAACGGAACACTGAAGCTTTCTTT. It translates to CASSPALKRNTEAFF.

This clonotype was recorded at least ten times. V gene TRBV6-1 combines with J gene TRBJ2-4; the match to TRBD2 covers 14 bases. The ends lost 6 bases at V and 6 bases at J; junction bases unmatched: 4. The CDR3 is 15 amino acids. Per germline, CDR1 MNHNS and CDR2 SASEGT. In DNA form, the CDR3 reads TGTGCCAGCAGCCCGGGACTAGCGGGGGCAAACATTCAGTACTTC. This gives the protein CASSPGLAGANIQYF.

This clonotype was seen repeatedly, ten times or more. A junction boundary mismatches the germline segment, possibly from a read error. J is TRBJ1-1 and V is TRBV29-1; the D is unclear. The CDR3 has 13 amino acids. The germline gives CDR1 SQVTM, CDR2 ANQGSEA. CDR3 amino acids: CSVEGRLNTEAFF. In nucleotides, the CDR3 is TGCAGCGTCGAAGGACGGTTGAACACTGAAGCTTTCTTT.